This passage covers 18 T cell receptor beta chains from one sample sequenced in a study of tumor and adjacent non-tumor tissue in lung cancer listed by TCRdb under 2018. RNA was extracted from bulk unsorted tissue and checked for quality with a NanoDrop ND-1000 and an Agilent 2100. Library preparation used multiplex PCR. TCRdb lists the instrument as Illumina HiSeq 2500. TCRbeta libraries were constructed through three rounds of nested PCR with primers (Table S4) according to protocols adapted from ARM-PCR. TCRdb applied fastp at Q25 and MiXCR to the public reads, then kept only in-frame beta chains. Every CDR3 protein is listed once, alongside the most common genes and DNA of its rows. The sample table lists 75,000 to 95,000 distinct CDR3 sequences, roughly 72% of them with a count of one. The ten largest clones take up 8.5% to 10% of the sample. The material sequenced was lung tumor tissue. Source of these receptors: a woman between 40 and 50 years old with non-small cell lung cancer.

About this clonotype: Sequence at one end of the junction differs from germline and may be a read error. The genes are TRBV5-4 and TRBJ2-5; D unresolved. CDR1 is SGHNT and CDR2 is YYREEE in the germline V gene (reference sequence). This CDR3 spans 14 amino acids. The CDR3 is CASSPQESQATQYF. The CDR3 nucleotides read TGTGCCAGCAGCCCCCAGGAGTCTCAAGCGACCCAGTACTTC.

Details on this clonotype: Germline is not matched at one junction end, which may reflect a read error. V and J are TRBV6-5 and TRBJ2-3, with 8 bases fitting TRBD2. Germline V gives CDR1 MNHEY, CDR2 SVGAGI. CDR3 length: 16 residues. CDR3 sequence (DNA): TGTGCCAGCAGTCACAGTGGGGCGGGGGGCACGGATACGCAGTATTTT. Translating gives CASSHSGAGGTDTQYF.

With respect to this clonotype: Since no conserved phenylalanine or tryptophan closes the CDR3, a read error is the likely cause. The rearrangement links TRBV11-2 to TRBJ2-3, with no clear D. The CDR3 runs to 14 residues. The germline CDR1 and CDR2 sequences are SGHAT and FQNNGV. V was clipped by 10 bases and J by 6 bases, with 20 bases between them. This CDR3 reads CANSPLSAADTQYL. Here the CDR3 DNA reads TGTGCCAACAGTCCTCTAAGCGCGGCTGATACGCAGTATCTT.

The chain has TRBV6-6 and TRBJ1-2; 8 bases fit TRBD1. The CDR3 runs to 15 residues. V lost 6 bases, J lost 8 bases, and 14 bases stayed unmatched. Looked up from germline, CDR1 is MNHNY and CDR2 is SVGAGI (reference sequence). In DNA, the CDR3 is TGTGCCAGCAGCTCACGGGAAAGGGGGACAGGAGGCTACACCTTC. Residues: CASSSRERGTGGYTF.

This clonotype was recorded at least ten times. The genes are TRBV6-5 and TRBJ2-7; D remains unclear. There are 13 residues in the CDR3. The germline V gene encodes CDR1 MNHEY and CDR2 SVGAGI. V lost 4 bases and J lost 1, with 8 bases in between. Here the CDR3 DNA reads TGTGCCAGCAGTTTGACGGCTTCCTACGAGCAGTACTTC. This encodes CASSLTASYEQYF.

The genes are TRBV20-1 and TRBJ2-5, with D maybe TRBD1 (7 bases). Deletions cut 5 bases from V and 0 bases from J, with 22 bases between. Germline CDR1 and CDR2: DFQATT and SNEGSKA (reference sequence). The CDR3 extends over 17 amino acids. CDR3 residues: CSAGGVLDRVHQETQYF. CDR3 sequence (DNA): TGCAGTGCTGGAGGGGTCCTTGACAGGGTACACCAAGAGACCCAGTACTTC.

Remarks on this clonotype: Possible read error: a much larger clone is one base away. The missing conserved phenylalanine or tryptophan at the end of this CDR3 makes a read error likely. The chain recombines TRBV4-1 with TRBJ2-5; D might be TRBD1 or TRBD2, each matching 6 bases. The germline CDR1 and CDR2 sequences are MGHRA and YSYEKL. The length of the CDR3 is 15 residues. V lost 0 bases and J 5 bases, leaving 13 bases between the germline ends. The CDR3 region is CASSQESGGEETQYL. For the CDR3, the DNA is TGCGCCAGCAGCCAAGAATCCGGGGGCGAGGAGACCCAGTACTTA.

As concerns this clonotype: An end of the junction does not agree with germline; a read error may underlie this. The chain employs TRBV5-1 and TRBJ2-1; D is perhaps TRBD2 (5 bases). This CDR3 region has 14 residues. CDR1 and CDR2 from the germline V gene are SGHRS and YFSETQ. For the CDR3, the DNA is TGCGCCAACAGCTTTTCGGACGGACTCAATGAGCAGTTCTTC. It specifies CANSFSDGLNEQFF.

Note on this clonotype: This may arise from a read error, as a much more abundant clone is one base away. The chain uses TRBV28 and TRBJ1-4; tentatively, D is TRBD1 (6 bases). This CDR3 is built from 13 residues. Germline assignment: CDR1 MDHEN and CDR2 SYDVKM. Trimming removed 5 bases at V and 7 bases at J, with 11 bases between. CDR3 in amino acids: CASSHQGSEKLFF. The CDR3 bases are TGTGCCAGCAGTCACCAGGGGAGTGAAAAACTGTTTTTT. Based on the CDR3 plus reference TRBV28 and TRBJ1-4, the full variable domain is DVKVTQSSRYLVKRTGEKVFLECVQDMDHENMFWYRQDPGLGLRLIYFSYDVKMKEKGDIPEGYSVSREKKERFSLILESASTNQTSMYLCASSHQGSEKLFFGSGTQLSVL.

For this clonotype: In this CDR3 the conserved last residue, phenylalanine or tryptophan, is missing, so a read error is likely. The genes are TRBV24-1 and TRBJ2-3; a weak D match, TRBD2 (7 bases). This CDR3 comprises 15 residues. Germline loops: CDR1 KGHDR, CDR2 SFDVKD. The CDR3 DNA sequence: TGTGTCACCAGTGATGGGAGGGGGGAATCGGATACGCAGTATCTT. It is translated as CVTSDGRGESDTQYL.

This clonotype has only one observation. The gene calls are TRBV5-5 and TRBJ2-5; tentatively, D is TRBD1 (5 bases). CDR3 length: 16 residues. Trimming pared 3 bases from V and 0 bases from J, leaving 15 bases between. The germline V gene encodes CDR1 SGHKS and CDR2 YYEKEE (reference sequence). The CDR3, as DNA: TGTGCCAGCAGCTGGGATCCGACAGCCAACCAAGAGACCCAGTACTTC. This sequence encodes CASSWDPTANQETQYF.

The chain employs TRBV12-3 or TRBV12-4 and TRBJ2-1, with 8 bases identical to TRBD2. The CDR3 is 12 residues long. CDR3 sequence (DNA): TGTACCAACAGTGCGCGGGGGGATGAGCAGTTCTTC. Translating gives CTNSARGDEQFF.

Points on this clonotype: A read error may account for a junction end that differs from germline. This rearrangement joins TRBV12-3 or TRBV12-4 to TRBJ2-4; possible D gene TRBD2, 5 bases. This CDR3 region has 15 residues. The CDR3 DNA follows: TGTGTCAGCAGTTTAGCGACTGACCGAAAAAACATTCAGTACTTC. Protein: CVSSLATDRKNIQYF.

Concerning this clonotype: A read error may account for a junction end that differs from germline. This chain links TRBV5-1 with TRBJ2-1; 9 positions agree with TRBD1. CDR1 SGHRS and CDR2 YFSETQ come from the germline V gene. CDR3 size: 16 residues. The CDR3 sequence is CTSSLAPDRGDNEQFF. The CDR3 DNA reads TGCACCAGTAGCTTGGCCCCGGACAGGGGAGACAATGAGCAGTTCTTC. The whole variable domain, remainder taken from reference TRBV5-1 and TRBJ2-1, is KAGVTQTPRYLIKTRGQQVTLSCSPISGHRSVSWYQQTPGQGLQFLFEYFSETQRNKGNFPGRFSGRQFSNSRSEMNVSTLELGDSALYLCTSSLAPDRGDNEQFFGPGTRLTVL.

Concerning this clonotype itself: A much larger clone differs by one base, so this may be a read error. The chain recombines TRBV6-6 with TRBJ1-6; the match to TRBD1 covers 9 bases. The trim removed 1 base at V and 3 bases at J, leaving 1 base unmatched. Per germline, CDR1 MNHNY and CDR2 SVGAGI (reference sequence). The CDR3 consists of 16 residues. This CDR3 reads CASSYWTGDYNSPLHF. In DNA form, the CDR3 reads TGTGCCAGCAGTTACTGGACAGGGGACTATAATTCACCCCTCCACTTT.

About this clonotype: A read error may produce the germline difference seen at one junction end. The CDR3, as DNA: TGTGTCAGCCGGAATCGTCGGACAGCGGATACGCAGTATTTT. Translating it yields CVSRNRRTADTQYF. V usage is TRBV2 and J usage is TRBJ2-3; D is possibly TRBD1 (6 bases). Per germline, CDR1 SNHLY and CDR2 FYNNEI. The CDR3 is made up of 14 amino acids.

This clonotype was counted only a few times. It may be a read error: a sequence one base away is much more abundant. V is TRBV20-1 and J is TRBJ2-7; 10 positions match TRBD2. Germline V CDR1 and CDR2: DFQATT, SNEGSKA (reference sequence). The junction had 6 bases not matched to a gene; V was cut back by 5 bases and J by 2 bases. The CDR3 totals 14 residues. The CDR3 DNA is TGCAGTGCTGTCCCAAGCGGGAGGGCCTACGAGCAGTACTTC. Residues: CSAVPSGRAYEQYF.

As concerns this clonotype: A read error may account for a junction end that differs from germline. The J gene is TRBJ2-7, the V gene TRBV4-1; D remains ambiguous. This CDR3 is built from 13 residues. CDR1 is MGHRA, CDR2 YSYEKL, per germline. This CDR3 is CASSQDHSYDQYF. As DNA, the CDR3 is TGCGCCAGCAGTCAAGATCACTCCTACGATCAGTACTTC.